This paragraph reports one T cell receptor beta chain. The count of this clone is one. Its recognized antigen is unknown. The germline gene is not matched at one end of the junction; a read error may be the cause. The germline V gene gives CDR1 as MNHNS and CDR2 as SASEGT. Counted from cysteine to phenylalanine, this CDR3 has 12 amino acids. The CDR3 DNA has 36 bases and is translated from base 1. The sample is drawn from a study of cytomegalovirus exposure and HLA in healthy donors (dated by TCRdb to about 2017). For the study in its entirety: An earlier analysis of roughly 630 of the donors reported 250 to 300 Gb of sequence data and around 120 million unique TCR beta sequences from 150 million to 200 million T cells. HLA typing covered class I and class II loci at four-digit resolution. All discovery cohort repertoires had been generated on a single sequencing platform. Rather than using new phenotypic data, the later analysis identified candidate immune exposures from TCR beta sequences and from how often those sequences occurred across donors. An earlier analysis of some 600 of the donors applied high-throughput TCR beta sequencing to assess whether each TCR beta V gene segment acted as functional or pseudogenic. The study aimed to test whether signatures of past pathogen exposure could be identified by cataloging public T cell receptors. Of the roughly 410 genotyped donors, less than 85% were placed in the genetic ancestry cluster associated with self-reported Caucasian donors. Among roughly 400 genotyped donors of the cohort, an average of approximately 240,000 unique TCR beta nucleotide sequences were sequenced per donor, around 20% of them non-productive. The study used immunosequencing to profile the T cell repertoires of several hundred subjects and linked those repertoires to cytomegalovirus serostatus. In a later genetic analysis, genome-wide SNP genotypes for about three fifths of the roughly 670 donors were used, and that subset was treated as a discovery cohort. Typing coverage varied by locus: roughly 629-640 donors for A, B, C, DRB1 and DQB1; roughly 560 for DQA1; about 570 for DPA1; approximately 490 for DPB1. Alongside the repertoire data, information on donor age, sex, ethnicity and CMV serostatus was compiled. Roughly 5 DR-DQ haplotypes were handled as single units for association and clustering, since linkage in the cohort was strong. To predict cytomegalovirus infection status, the study combined high-throughput TCR immunosequencing, statistical association of individual TCRs with disease status, and machine learning. In a later analysis, previously published TCR beta repertoires from about 640 donors were re-analyzed and high-resolution HLA genotyping was added so that TCR occurrence patterns could be studied. An early release covering just under 650 HLA-typed donors comprised about 300 gigabases of sequencing data and around 86 million unique TCR sequences. A separate validation cohort of roughly 120 different subjects was used in addition to the approximately 700-subject first cohort.

Paper-wide results and their limitations: The classifier was reported to diagnose cytomegalovirus status with high specificity and sensitivity in both the original cohort and the validation cohort. V-gene and J-gene trimming of TCR beta chains was associated with a missense DCLRE1C variant in a later genetic analysis, and the association was replicated in an independent cohort. A further reported finding was that TCR beta sequences accurately predicted the HLA-A and HLA-B alleles for most subjects in the first cohort. The cohort was sequenced for TCR beta chains only, and without alpha or paired-chain data the features that could be detected were limited. Most CMV-associated TCR beta chains appeared to be HLA-restricted in a later analysis, and the HLA associations seemed to be driven largely by CMV exposure. In a later analysis, the rate of TCR association differed among HLA loci, with DRB1 alleles having the most associated TCRs and HLA-C alleles having the fewest. According to a later genetic analysis, donors in an Asian-associated ancestry cluster had fewer N-insertions in productive TCRs than the approximately 650-donor mean. Most TCR sequences were observed very rarely across donors, whereas some public TCRs were present in many individuals. Broadly in line with IMGT annotations, most TCR beta V segments showed up in productive rearrangements about 87% or about 30% of the time in an earlier analysis of several hundred of the donors. A later analysis found that HLA-associated TCR beta chains were more clonally expanded and had lower generation probabilities than equally common non-associated chains. Because HLA typing was missing for some donors at each locus, association tests included only the typed subset. A later analysis reported that several top co-occurrence clusters appeared linked to parvovirus B19, influenza, CMV and Epstein-Barr virus. Because counts were too low, seventeen rarely observed V segments, including chromosome 9 orphons, were excluded from the earlier analysis of 587 of the donors. The presence/absence analyses assumed that sequencing depth was roughly uniform across donors, and that assumption may not be true. The sequencing pipeline was judged likely to have produced a cluster of highly shared sequence variants as a technical artifact. The 87-base-pair reads could not distinguish some IMGT-functional V segments, including TRBV6-2 and TRBV6-3, so those segments were excluded. Immune exposure information for the cohort was limited to CMV serostatus. Linkage disequilibrium might explain the correlated functional status among segregating V segments, but an unknown experimental factor could not be excluded. Strong co-occurrence of HLA alleles, especially DR and DQ, made assigning TCR associations to individual alleles difficult. Specific HLA alleles were associated with about 17,000 TCR beta sequences at a false discovery rate of 0.05 in a later analysis. According to the authors, the approach could potentially be generalized to other disease states and immunological phenotypes. The study gave a list of under 200 TCR beta chains associated with cytomegalovirus. In vitro tests confirmed that a few of the cytomegalovirus-associated TCR beta chains recognize cytomegalovirus antigens.

The cohort consisted of 600 to 750 healthy bone marrow donors. At the time of sampling, every cohort member was nominally healthy, though immune exposures that went unrecorded were likely present. The donor tested CMV seropositive, placing the donor among the 250 to 300 seropositive members of the cohort. A peripheral blood sample was provided by each donor, and peripheral blood mononuclear cells were used for TCR beta sequencing. Genomic DNA was extracted from the blood cell samples with the Qiagen DNeasy Blood Extraction Kit. Library creation used the immunoSEQ multiplex PCR assay. For the multiplex PCR, a mixture combining 60 forward primers for TCR Vbeta segments and 13 reverse primers for TCR Jbeta segments was used. The CDR3 region of rearranged TCR beta genes was amplified from genomic DNA with a multiplex PCR assay. The amplified TCR beta libraries were sequenced on the Illumina HiSeq System as 87-base-pair reads. In the paper's pipeline: A later analysis counted approximately 74 million unique TCR beta chains across the roughly 700 repertoires, and some 12 million of these chains were shared by at least two donors. A nearest-neighbor algorithm error-corrected the raw reads and collapsed the reads into unique sequences, merging closely related sequences to remove PCR and sequencing errors. Alignment of CDR3 sequences to IMGT reference sequences was used to assign V, D and J gene segments. Each retained sequence needed at least a six-nucleotide match to both a V gene segment and a J gene segment. Rearrangements were called productive when the CDR3 lacked stop codons and stayed in frame with V and J; all others were non-productive. CDR3 was defined according to IMGT convention as the region running from the second conserved V-encoded cysteine to the conserved J-encoded phenylalanine. The earlier analysis of a few hundred of the donors excluded any sequence lacking an unambiguous match to a single V gene segment. An earlier analysis of 587 of the donors classified V segments as functional when productive rearrangements were above 56.7% and as segregating when the standard deviation between donors was above 5%. A statistical classification framework was built for diagnosing cytomegalovirus status from the catalog of TCR beta chain sequences. In a later analysis, V and J genes were assigned by comparing TCR nucleotide sequences against IMGT/GENE-DB human TR gene sequences. Using the TCRdist pipeline, a later analysis assigned CDR3 sequences along with most-parsimonious VDJ recombination scenarios. A later analysis defined each TCR beta chain by its CDR3 amino acid sequence plus V-gene family, and excluded reads lacking a unique V-gene family. To address suspected cross-contamination and a sequencing artifact, a later analysis removed 592 highly shared, low-generation-probability nucleotide sequences. In a later analysis, a clonal expansion index for each public chain was calculated from normalized within-repertoire ranks of inferred template counts. A later analysis computed generation probabilities with a VDJ recombination model fitted to out-of-frame rearrangements, and checked the results against IGoR. A later analysis scored TCR-TCR, TCR-HLA and TCR-CMV co-occurrence with hypergeometric tests, applying a repertoire-size bias correction to TCR pairs. A later analysis estimated false discovery rates by permuting HLA or CMV assignments 20 times. A later analysis grouped co-occurring TCRs with DBSCAN, adding TCRdist sequence similarity when clustering within HLA-allele-positive subsets. Repertoires with fewer than 30,000 or more than 120,000 public chains, plus five repertoires with anomalous nucleotide sharing, were excluded from co-occurrence clustering. TCRdb provides this immuneACCESS table in a form limited to in-frame rearrangements. Some clones are lacking; in checked studies, under half of them reflect an unresolved V gene, and why the rest are absent is not known. That table is the source of V, J and clone size, and D and trimming were worked out from the DNA. The sample table contains some 150,000 clones; only one count was recorded for less than 90% of them. The ten largest make up under 5% of the sample.

This clonotype originated in a woman aged 45-65 years in good health and CMV-seropositive. Sequenced material: PBMCs. The chain uses TRBV6-1 and TRBJ2-3, with no confidently assigned D gene. The CDR3 protein is CASREVTDTQYF. Here is the DNA: TGTGCCAGCAGGGAAGTAACAGATACGCAGTATTTT.